The T cell receptor (beta chain) described here comes from a study of T cells in Graves' hyperthyroidism and ophthalmopathy. Study-level background: The blood sample was taken at first diagnosis, before treatment began.

Study-wide results and caveats: Researchers report that a 13 V-J model separated ophthalmopathy from stable hyperthyroidism.

Amplification of TCR beta CDR3 regions used RNA as the template. A first-round RT-PCR of the TCR CDR3 used the HTBI primer set. TCRdb processed the multiplex PCR reads anew with MiXCR; each CDR3 protein has one entry. Altogether about 610,000 distinct CDR3 sequences are present, roughly 14% being singletons, with the ten largest covering over 3.5%. There are many counts of this clonotype. Its specificity is unknown. The cohort's ophthalmopathy patients, a group with duration under 3 months, had a Clinical Activity Score of at least 3 and a NOSPECS grade of at least 4. Uncontrolled infection, other autoimmune disease, pregnancy and lactation each barred patients from inclusion. Per germline, CDR1 SGHTA and CDR2 FQGNSA. This CDR3 contains 14 residues. Trimming took 4 bases from V and 6 from J, leaving 16 bases between them.

The specimen sequenced was blood. This sequence was found in a woman aged 40 to 50 with Graves' ophthalmopathy. The chain joins TRBV7-2 to TRBJ2-7; D not certain. The CDR3 loop is CASSSPQPGREQYF. CDR3 in DNA: TGTGCCAGCAGCTCGCCTCAACCCGGTCGCGAGCAGTACTTC.